The rows below give T cell receptor beta chains drawn from one sample of a study of CD4 T cells in relation to SARS-CoV-2 and coronaviruses. Clones were read by immunoSEQ multiplex PCR, and TCRdb kept only the in-frame ones, dropping some. Of about 65,000 clones in the sample, 85% to 90% were seen once. The sequenced material came from memory CD4+ T cells from PBMCs. The receptors were sampled from a human donor in good health. Both conserved end residues are part of each CDR3. A D gene is named only where the DNA matches it firmly. Size is stated for part of the rows, as once, few or many counts, or as a class when the clone is expanded.

length | J | V | D | size | CDR3 | DNA
14 | TRBJ2-5 | TRBV28 | - | few | CASSLENAQETQYF | TGTGCCAGCAGTTTAGAGAACGCGCAAGAGACCCAGTACTTC
16 | TRBJ2-1 | TRBV19 | TRBD2 | once | CASSILGASGSNEQFF | TGTGCCAGTAGCATCCTAGGGGCTAGCGGGAGCAATGAGCAGTTCTTC
14 | TRBJ2-1 | TRBV19 | - | - | CASSSWGEDNEQFF | TGTGCCAGTAGTTCATGGGGTGAGGACAATGAGCAGTTCTTC
13 | TRBJ1-2 | TRBV28 | TRBD1 | - | CASSLRQGFGYTF | TGTGCCAGCAGTTTAAGACAGGGGTTCGGCTACACCTTC
19 | TRBJ1-1 | TRBV28 | TRBD1 | - | CASSPTPGTGVKLGTEAFF | TGTGCCAGCAGTCCAACCCCCGGGACAGGAGTAAAACTGGGCACTGAAGCTTTCTTT
13 | TRBJ1-1 | TRBV28 | - | - | CASSKGGGTEAFF | TGTGCCAGCAGCAAGGGCGGGGGCACTGAAGCTTTCTTT
16 | TRBJ2-5 | TRBV5-6 | TRBD2 | - | CASSLAGAGSAETQYF | TGTGCCAGCAGCTTGGCCGGAGCGGGGTCCGCGGAGACCCAGTACTTC
14 | TRBJ1-6 | TRBV6-5 | - | - | CASKEQAYNSPLHF | TGTGCCAGCAAGGAACAGGCCTATAATTCACCCCTCCACTTT
14 | TRBJ2-3 | TRBV18 | TRBD1 | - | CASSPTDRADTQYF | TGTGCCAGCTCACCAACGGACAGGGCAGATACGCAGTATTTT
14 | TRBJ2-3 | TRBV6-5 | - | - | CASSRTRGYDTQYF | TGTGCCAGTTCCAGGACAAGAGGGTACGATACGCAGTATTTT
12 | TRBJ1-2 | TRBV12-3/TRBV12-4 | - | - | CASSFQEVGYTF | TGTGCCAGCAGTTTTCAGGAAGTCGGCTACACCTTC
14 | TRBJ2-5 | TRBV5-1 | - | - | CASSGGPGRETQYF | TGCGCCAGCAGCGGGGGGCCAGGGCGAGAGACCCAGTACTTC
15 | TRBJ1-4 | TRBV15 | - | - | CATSRDTQGVGKLFF | TGTGCCACCAGCAGAGATACCCAGGGAGTGGGAAAACTGTTTTTT
14 | TRBJ1-1 | TRBV18 | TRBD1 | - | CASSPTGGLTEAFF | TGTGCCAGCTCACCGACAGGGGGCCTGACTGAAGCTTTCTTT
13 | TRBJ1-2 | TRBV10-1 | - | - | CASSESRVYGYTF | TGCGCCAGCAGTGAGTCGAGGGTCTATGGCTACACCTTC
15 | TRBJ2-5 | TRBV6-5 | TRBD1 | few | CASSPGTGFQETQYF | TGTGCCAGCAGCCCCGGGACAGGGTTCCAAGAGACCCAGTACTTC
15 | TRBJ1-5 | TRBV5-1 | - | - | CASSLGGPENQPQHF | TGCGCCAGCAGCTTGGGGGGACCAGAGAATCAGCCCCAGCATTTT
13 | TRBJ2-3 | TRBV30 | - | - | CAWMSLGPNTQYF | TGTGCCTGGATGTCACTAGGACCCAATACGCAGTATTTT
13 | TRBJ2-7 | TRBV12-5 | TRBD2 | - | CASGLAGGGEQYF | TGTGCTAGTGGTCTAGCGGGAGGGGGCGAGCAGTACTTC
17 | TRBJ2-2 | TRBV10-3 | TRBD2 | - | CATLGLAGGVNGGELFF | TGTGCCACCCTGGGACTAGCGGGAGGGGTTAACGGCGGGGAGCTGTTTTTT
15 | TRBJ1-2 | TRBV6-5 | - | - | CASTRMRTANYGYTF | TGTGCCAGCACCAGAATGAGGACAGCGAACTATGGCTACACCTTC
14 | TRBJ1-2 | TRBV28 | - | - | CASSLWSSNYGYTF | TGTGCCAGCAGTTTATGGAGTTCTAACTATGGCTACACCTTC
13 | TRBJ1-2 | TRBV28 | - | - | CASSLVGDYGYTF | TGTGCCAGCAGTTTAGTTGGGGACTATGGCTACACCTTC
14 | TRBJ1-1 | TRBV6-6 | - | - | CASSTPRVGTEAFF | TGTGCCAGCAGTACCCCGCGGGTCGGCACTGAAGCTTTCTTT
12 | TRBJ2-7 | TRBV7-8 | - | - | CASTMVAYEQYF | TGTGCCAGCACCATGGTAGCCTACGAGCAGTACTTC
15 | TRBJ2-7 | TRBV18 | - | - | CASSLGGTVSYEQYF | TGTGCCAGCTCCCTTGGCGGGACGGTATCCTACGAGCAGTACTTC
18 | TRBJ2-7 | TRBV15 | - | - | CATSRVFVGLALSYEQYF | TGTGCCACCAGCAGAGTTTTCGTTGGGCTAGCGCTCTCCTACGAGCAGTACTTC
13 | TRBJ2-3 | TRBV28 | - | - | CASHRAATDTQYF | TGTGCCAGCCACAGAGCCGCGACAGATACGCAGTATTTT
13 | TRBJ2-1 | TRBV24-1 | - | - | CATSDRAHRKQFF | TGTGCCACCAGTGACCGAGCTCACAGGAAGCAGTTCTTC
14 | TRBJ2-7 | TRBV18 | - | - | CASSPDSGPYEQYF | TGTGCCAGCTCACCGGACAGCGGGCCCTACGAGCAGTACTTC
17 | TRBJ2-7 | TRBV19 | TRBD1 | - | CASSMAGRDRGSYEQYF | TGTGCCAGTAGTATGGCTGGTCGGGACAGGGGCTCCTACGAGCAGTACTTC